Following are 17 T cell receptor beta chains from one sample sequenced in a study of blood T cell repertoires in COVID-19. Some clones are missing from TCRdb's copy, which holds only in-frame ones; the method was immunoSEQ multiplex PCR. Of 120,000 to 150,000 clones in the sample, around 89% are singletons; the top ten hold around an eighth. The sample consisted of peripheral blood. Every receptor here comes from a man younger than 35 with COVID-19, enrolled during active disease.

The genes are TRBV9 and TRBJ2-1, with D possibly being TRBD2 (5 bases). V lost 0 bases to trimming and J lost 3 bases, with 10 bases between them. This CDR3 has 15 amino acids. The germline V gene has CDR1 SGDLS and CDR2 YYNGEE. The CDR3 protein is CASSVVGGLYNEQFF. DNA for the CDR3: TGTGCCAGCAGCGTAGTTGGAGGACTCTACAATGAGCAGTTCTTC.

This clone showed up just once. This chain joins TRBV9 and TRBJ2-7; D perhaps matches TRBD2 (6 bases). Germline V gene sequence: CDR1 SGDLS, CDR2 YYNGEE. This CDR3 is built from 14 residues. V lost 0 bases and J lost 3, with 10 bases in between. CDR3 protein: CASSVAGEGYEQYF. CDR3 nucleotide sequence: TGTGCCAGCAGCGTAGCGGGAGAGGGCTACGAGCAGTACTTC.

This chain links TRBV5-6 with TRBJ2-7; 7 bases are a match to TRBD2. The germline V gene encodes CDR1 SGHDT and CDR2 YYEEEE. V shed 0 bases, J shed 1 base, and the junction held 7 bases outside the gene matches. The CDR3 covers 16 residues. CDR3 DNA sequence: TGTGCCAGCAGCTTGGCCGGGGGGAGCACTTCCTACGAGCAGTACTTC. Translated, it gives CASSLAGGSTSYEQYF.

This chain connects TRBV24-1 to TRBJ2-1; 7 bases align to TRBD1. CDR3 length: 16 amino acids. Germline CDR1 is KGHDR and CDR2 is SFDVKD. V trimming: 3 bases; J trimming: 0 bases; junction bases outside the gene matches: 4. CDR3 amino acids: CATSDNTGASYNEQFF. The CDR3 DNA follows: TGTGCCACCAGTGATAATACAGGGGCCTCCTACAATGAGCAGTTCTTC.

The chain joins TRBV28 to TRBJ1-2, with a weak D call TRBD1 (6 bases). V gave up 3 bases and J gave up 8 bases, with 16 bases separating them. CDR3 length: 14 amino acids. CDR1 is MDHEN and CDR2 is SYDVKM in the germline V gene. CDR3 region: CASSFPAGARGYTF. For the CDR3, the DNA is TGTGCCAGCAGTTTCCCAGCGGGGGCTCGGGGCTACACCTTC.

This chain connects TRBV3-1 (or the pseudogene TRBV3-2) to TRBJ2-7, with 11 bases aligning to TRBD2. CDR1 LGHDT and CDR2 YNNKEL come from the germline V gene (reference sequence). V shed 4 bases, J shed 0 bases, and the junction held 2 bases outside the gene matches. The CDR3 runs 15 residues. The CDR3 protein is CASSRGTSGSYEQYF. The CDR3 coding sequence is TGTGCCAGCAGCCGCGGGACTAGCGGCTCCTACGAGCAGTACTTC.

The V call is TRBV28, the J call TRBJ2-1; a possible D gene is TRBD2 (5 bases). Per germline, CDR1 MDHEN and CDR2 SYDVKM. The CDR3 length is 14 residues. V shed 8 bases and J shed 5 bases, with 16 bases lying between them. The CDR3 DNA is TGTGCCAGCCTCGGGTCTAGCCGAGACAATGAGCAGTTCTTC. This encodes CASLGSSRDNEQFF. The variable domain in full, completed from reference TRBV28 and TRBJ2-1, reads DVKVTQSSRYLVKRTGEKVFLECVQDMDHENMFWYRQDPGLGLRLIYFSYDVKMKEKGDIPEGYSVSREKKERFSLILESASTNQTSMYLCASLGSSRDNEQFFGPGTRLTVL.

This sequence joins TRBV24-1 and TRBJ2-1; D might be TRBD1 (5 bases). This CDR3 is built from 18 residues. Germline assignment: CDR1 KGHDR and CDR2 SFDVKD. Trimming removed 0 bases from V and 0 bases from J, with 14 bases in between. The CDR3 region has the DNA TGTGCCACCAGTGATTTGCCGGGCCGCCAGGGCTCCTACAATGAGCAGTTCTTC. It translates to CATSDLPGRQGSYNEQFF.

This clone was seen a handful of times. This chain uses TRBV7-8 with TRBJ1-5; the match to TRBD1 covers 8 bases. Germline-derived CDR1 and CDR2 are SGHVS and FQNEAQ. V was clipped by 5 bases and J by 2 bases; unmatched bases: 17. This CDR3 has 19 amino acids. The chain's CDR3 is CASSHRPGTGPRGNQPQHF. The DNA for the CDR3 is TGTGCCAGCAGCCATCGTCCCGGGACAGGACCCCGGGGCAATCAGCCCCAGCATTTT.

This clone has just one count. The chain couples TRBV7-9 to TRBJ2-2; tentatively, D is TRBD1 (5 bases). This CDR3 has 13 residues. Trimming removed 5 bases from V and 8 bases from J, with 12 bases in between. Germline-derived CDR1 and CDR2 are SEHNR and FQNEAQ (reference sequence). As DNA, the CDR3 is TGTGCCAGCAGCCCCAGGGCACCGGGGGAGCTGTTTTTT. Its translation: CASSPRAPGELFF.

The CDR3 DNA reads as TGTGCCAGTAGTGTCGGTAGATACTCTGGGGCCAACGTCCTGACTTTC. Amino acids: CASSVGRYSGANVLTF. The chain is built from TRBV19 and TRBJ2-6; no clear D. The CDR3 spans 16 residues. V was cut by 5 bases and J by 0 bases, with 11 bases left in between. CDR1 and CDR2 from the germline V gene are LNHDA and SQIVND (reference sequence). Full variable domain (rest looked up from reference TRBV19 and TRBJ2-6): DGGITQSPKYLFRKEGQNVTLSCEQNLNHDAMYWYRQDPGQGLRLIYYSQIVNDFQKGDIAEGYSVSREKKESFPLTVTSAQKNPTAFYLCASSVGRYSGANVLTFGAGSRLTVL.

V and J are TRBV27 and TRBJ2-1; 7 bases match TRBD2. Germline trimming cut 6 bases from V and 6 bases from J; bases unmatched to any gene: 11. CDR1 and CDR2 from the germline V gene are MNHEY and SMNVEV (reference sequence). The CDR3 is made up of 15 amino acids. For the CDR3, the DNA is TGTGCCAGCAGCCTCCGGGACTACTCAGGCAATGAGCAGTTCTTC. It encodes CASSLRDYSGNEQFF.

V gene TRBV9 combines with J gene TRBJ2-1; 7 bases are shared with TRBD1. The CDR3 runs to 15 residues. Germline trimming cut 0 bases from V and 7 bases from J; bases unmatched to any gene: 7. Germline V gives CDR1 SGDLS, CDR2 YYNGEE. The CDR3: CASSVEGAPSNEQFF. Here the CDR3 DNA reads TGTGCCAGCAGCGTAGAGGGGGCCCCCTCGAATGAGCAGTTCTTC.

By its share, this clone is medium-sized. The CDR3 DNA follows: TGCGCCAGCAGCTTGGTTCAGGGGAACTATGGCTACACCTTC. Its translation: CASSLVQGNYGYTF. V gene TRBV5-1 combines with J gene TRBJ1-2, with a possible D match to TRBD1 (6 bases). Germline V gene lookup returns CDR1 SGHRS and CDR2 YFSETQ. The CDR3 extends over 14 amino acids. The ends were cut back, 0 bases at V and 2 bases at J, with 8 bases in the middle.

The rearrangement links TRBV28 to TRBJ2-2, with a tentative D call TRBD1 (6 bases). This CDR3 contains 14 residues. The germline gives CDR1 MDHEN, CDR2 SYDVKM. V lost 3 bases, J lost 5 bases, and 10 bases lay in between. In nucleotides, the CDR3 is TGTGCCAGCAGTTTTTATACAGGGACCGGGGAGCTGTTTTTT. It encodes CASSFYTGTGELFF.

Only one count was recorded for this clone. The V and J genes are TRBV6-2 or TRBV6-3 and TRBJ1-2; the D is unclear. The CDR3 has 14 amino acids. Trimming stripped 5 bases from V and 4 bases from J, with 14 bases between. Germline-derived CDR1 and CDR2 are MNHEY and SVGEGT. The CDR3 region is CASSRQRSLYGYTF. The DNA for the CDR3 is TGTGCCAGCAGTCGCCAGCGTTCCCTCTATGGCTACACCTTC.

This chain's CDR3 is CASSPSFSGSYEQYF. The CDR3, as DNA: TGTGCCAGCAGTCCGTCTTTTAGCGGCTCCTACGAGCAGTACTTC. The rearrangement uses TRBV6-2 or TRBV6-3 and TRBJ2-7; possible D gene TRBD2, 6 bases. The V gene's germline CDR1 is MNHEY and CDR2 SVGEGT. V was cut by 5 bases and J by 0 bases, with 14 bases left in between. The CDR3 runs 15 residues.